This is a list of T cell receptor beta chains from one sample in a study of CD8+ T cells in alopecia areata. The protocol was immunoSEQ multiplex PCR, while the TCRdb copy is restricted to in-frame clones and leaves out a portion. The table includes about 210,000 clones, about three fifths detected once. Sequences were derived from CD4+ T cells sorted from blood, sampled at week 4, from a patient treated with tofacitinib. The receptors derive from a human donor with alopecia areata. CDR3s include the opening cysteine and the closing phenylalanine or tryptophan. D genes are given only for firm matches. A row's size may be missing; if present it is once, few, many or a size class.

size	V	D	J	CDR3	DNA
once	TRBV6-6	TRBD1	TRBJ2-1	CASSTGQGDNEQFF	TGTGCCAGCAGCACGGGACAGGGCGACAATGAGCAGTTCTTC
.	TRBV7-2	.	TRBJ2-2	CASSFDTGELFF	TGTGCCAGCAGCTTCGACACCGGGGAGCTGTTTTTT
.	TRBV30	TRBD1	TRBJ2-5	CAWLRDRGGTQYF	TGTGCCTGGTTAAGGGACAGGGGAGGGACCCAGTACTTC
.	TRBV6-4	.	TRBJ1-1	CASSDSSLNTEAFF	TGTGCCAGCAGTGACTCGTCACTGAACACTGAAGCTTTCTTT
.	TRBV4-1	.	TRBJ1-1	CASSQAPAASANTEAFF	TGCGCCAGCAGCCAAGCCCCAGCCGCTTCCGCGAACACTGAAGCTTTCTTT
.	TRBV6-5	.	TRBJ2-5	CASSYSTPQETQYF	TGTGCCAGCAGTTACTCGACACCACAAGAGACCCAGTACTTC
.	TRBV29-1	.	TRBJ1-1	CSGGTGNTEAFF	TGCAGCGGGGGGACGGGAAACACTGAAGCTTTCTTT
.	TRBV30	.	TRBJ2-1	CAWSVRATGVSNEQFF	TGTGCCTGGAGTGTACGGGCGACGGGGGTTTCGAATGAGCAGTTCTTC
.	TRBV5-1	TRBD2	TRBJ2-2	CASSLSGGGNTGELFF	TGCGCCAGCAGCTTATCTGGCGGGGGGAACACCGGGGAGCTGTTTTTT
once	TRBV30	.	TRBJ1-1	CAWTYYWGVDTEAFF	TGTGCCTGGACCTACTACTGGGGGGTTGACACTGAAGCTTTCTTT
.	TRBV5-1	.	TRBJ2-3	CASSSLGDTDTQYF	TGCGCCAGCAGCTCACTTGGGGACACAGATACGCAGTATTTT
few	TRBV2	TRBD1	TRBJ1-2	CASRGGEIGYTF	TGTGCCAGCCGAGGGGGCGAAATTGGCTACACCTTC
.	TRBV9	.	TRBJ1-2	CASSVGEPYGYTF	TGTGCCAGCAGCGTAGGGGAGCCCTATGGCTACACCTTC
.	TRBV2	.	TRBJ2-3	CASSVAGPDTQYF	TGTGCCAGCAGTGTGGCAGGACCAGATACGCAGTATTTT
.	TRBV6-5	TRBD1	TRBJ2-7	CASSRQGGTNEQYF	TGTGCCAGCAGCCGACAGGGGGGGACGAACGAGCAGTACTTC
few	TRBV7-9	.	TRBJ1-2	CASSQIGPGGYTF	TGTGCCAGCAGCCAGATAGGACCGGGCGGCTACACCTTC
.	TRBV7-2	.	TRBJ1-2	CASSSADSPYGYTF	TGTGCCAGCAGCTCGGCGGACAGTCCTTATGGCTACACCTTC
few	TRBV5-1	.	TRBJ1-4	CASSLAGNEKLFF	TGCGCCAGCAGCTTGGCGGGGAATGAAAAACTGTTTTTT
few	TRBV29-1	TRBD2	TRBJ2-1	CSVAAGGTNEQFF	TGCAGCGTTGCAGCGGGGGGGACGAATGAGCAGTTCTTC
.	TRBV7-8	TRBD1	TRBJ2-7	CASSLTGTGPREQYF	TGTGCCAGCAGCCTCACCGGGACAGGGCCCCGCGAGCAGTACTTC
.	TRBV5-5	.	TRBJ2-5	CASSPGGQETQYF	TGTGCCAGCAGCCCGGGCGGCCAAGAGACCCAGTACTTC
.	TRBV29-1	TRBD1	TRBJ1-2	CSVTGQGAWGYTF	TGCAGCGTTACCGGACAGGGAGCGTGGGGCTACACCTTC
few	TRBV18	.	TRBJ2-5	CASSPQETQYF	TGTGCCAGCTCACCACAAGAGACCCAGTACTTC
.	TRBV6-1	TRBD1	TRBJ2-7	CASSERRDSTPCRF	TGTGCCAGCAGTGAGAGACGGGACAGTACCCCGTGCCGCTTC
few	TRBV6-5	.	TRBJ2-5	CASSRGDSPQTQYF	TGTGCCAGCAGTCGGGGGGACAGCCCACAGACCCAGTACTTC
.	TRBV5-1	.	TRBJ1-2	CASSDDGSYGYTF	TGCGCCAGCAGCGACGACGGGTCCTATGGCTACACCTTC
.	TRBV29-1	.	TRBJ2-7	CSAGEGAYEQYF	TGCAGCGCGGGGGAGGGGGCCTACGAGCAGTACTTC
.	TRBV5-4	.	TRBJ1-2	CASSLTDDYGYTF	TGTGCCAGCAGCTTAACGGACGACTATGGCTACACCTTC
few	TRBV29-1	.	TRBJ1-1	CSVETANMNTEAFF	TGCAGCGTTGAGACAGCCAACATGAACACTGAAGCTTTCTTT
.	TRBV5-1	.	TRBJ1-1	CASSLTGLNTEAFF	TGCGCCAGCAGCTTGACAGGTCTGAACACTGAAGCTTTCTTT
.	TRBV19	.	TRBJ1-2	CASSHLDSGGYTF	TGTGCCAGTAGCCATCTCGACAGCGGTGGCTACACCTTC
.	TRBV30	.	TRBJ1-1	CAWSISEFGRAFF	TGTGCCTGGAGTATTTCTGAGTTCGGTCGGGCTTTCTTT
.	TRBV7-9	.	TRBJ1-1	CASSLGGRTEAFF	TGTGCCAGCAGCTTAGGGGGACGCACTGAAGCTTTCTTT
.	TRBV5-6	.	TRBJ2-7	CASSLVKWDQHEQYF	TGTGCCAGCAGCTTGGTTAAATGGGACCAGCACGAGCAGTACTTC
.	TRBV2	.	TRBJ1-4	CASSGGGLANEKLFF	TGTGCCAGCAGTGGAGGGGGGCTCGCTAATGAAAAACTGTTTTTT
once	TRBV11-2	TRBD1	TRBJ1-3	CASSFRGLAGNTIYF	TGTGCCAGCAGCTTTAGGGGGCTTGCTGGAAACACCATATATTTT
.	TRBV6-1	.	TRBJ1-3	CASRTGLRRDTIYF	TGTGCCAGCAGAACAGGGCTCCGGCGGGACACCATATATTTT
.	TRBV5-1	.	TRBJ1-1	CASSPSALGNTEAFF	TGCGCCAGCAGCCCCTCCGCCCTGGGGAACACTGAAGCTTTCTTT
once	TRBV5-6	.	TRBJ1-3	CASSLGTRGNTIYF	TGTGCCAGCAGCCTAGGGACACGTGGAAACACCATATATTTT
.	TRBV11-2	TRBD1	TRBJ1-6	CASSITGVSPLHF	TGTGCCAGCAGCATAACAGGGGTATCACCCCTCCACTTT
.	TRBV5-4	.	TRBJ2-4	CASSLGWAKNIQYF	TGTGCCAGCAGCTTAGGATGGGCGAAAAACATTCAGTACTTC
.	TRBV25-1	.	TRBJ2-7	CASSRGYEQYF	TGTGCCAGTAGCAGGGGTTACGAGCAGTACTTC
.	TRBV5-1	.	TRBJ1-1	CASSLPGAGTEAFF	TGCGCCAGCAGCTTGCCCGGGGCGGGCACTGAAGCTTTCTTT
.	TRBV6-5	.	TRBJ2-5	CASSVTGTLGETQYF	TGTGCCAGCAGTGTCACCGGGACTCTAGGGGAGACCCAGTACTTC
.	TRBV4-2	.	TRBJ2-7	CASSQDSSDEQYF	TGTGCCAGCAGCCAAGATTCCTCGGACGAGCAGTACTTC
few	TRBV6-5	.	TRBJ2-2	CASSYSRAGELFF	TGTGCCAGCAGTTACTCGCGGGCCGGGGAGCTGTTTTTT
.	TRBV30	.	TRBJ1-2	CAWSTTNRANYGYTF	TGTGCCTGGAGTACCACCAACAGAGCTAACTATGGCTACACCTTC
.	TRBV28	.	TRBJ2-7	CASTWGAYEQYF	TGTGCCAGCACCTGGGGGGCCTACGAGCAGTACTTC
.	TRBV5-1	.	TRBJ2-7	CASQRWGSYEQYF	TGCGCCAGCCAGCGTTGGGGCTCCTACGAGCAGTACTTC
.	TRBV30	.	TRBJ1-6	CAWSQGNNSPLHF	TGTGCCTGGAGTCAGGGTAATAATTCACCCCTCCACTTT
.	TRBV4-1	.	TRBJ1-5	CASSLRTVNQPQHF	TGCGCCAGCAGCCTAAGGACAGTTAATCAGCCCCAGCATTTT
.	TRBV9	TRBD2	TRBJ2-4	CASSSGTSENIQYF	TGTGCCAGCTCATCCGGGACTAGCGAAAACATTCAGTACTTC
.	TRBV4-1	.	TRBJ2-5	CASSQVSGTNQETQYF	TGCGCCAGCAGCCAAGTGAGTGGGACAAACCAAGAGACCCAGTACTTC
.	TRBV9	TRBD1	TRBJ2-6	CASSVRTGDLSGANVLTF	TGTGCCAGCAGCGTACGGACAGGGGACCTTTCTGGGGCCAACGTCCTGACTTTC
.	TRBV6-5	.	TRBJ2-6	CARGPGANVLTF	TGTGCCAGGGGGCCTGGGGCCAACGTCCTGACTTTC
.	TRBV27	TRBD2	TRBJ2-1	CASSFGLGGPEQFF	TGTGCCAGCAGTTTCGGACTAGGCGGCCCAGAGCAGTTCTTC
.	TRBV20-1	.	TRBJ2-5	CSARSQETQYF	TGCAGTGCTAGGAGCCAGGAGACCCAGTACTTC
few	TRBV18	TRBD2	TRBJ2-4	CASSPIPASGDYLAKNIQYF	TGTGCCAGCTCGCCAATCCCGGCTAGCGGGGATTACCTAGCCAAAAACATTCAGTACTTC
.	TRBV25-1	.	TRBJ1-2	CAVERADGYTF	TGTGCCGTGGAGAGGGCGGATGGCTACACCTTC